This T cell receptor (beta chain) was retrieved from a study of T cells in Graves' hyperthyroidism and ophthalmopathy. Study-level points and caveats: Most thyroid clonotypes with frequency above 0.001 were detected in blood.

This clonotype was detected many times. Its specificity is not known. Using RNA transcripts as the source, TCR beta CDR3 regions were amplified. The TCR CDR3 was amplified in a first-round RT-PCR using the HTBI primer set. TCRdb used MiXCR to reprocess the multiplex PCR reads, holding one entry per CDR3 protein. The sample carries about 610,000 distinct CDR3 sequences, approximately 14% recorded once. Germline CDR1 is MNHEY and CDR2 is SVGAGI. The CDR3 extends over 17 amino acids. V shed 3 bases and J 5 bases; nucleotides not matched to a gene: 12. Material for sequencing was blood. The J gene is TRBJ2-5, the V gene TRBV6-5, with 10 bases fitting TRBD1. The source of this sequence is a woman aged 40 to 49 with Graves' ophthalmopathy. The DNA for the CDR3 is TGTGCCAGCAGTTATTACCCGGGACAGGGGAACGGGGAGACCCAGTACTTC. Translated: CASSYYPGQGNGETQYF.